This TCR beta chain comes out of a study of T cell repertoires in cytomegalovirus infection. Background on the study: TCR beta signatures that were public indicated CMV infection and matching HLA type.

This clonotype was detected ten times or more. As yet, its antigen is unknown. The CDR3 loop spans 14 amino acids. Germline V CDR1 and CDR2: SGHTA, FQGNSA. Trimming cost V 5 bases and J 5 bases, with 15 bases left between them. MiXCR, run by TCRdb on the reads, gives a single entry per CDR3 protein. The sample shows 150,000 to 200,000 distinct CDR3 sequences, more than 9% of them seen only once. Regarding the study as a whole: Cumulative frequency (of public TCR beta family members) identified carriers of CMV plus the relevant HLA. Within the response measured ex vivo, HLA-C-restricted CMV-specific TCR beta clonotypes were dominant.

The receptor was isolated from a human donor in good health (CMV status not recorded). Some clones in this sample may be carry-over from other donors' samples. Material: PBMCs. The genes are TRBV7-2 and TRBJ2-5, with D possibly being TRBD1 or TRBD2 (5 bases each). CDR3: CASSNRHGAETQYF. CDR3 sequence (DNA): TGTGCCAGCAGCAATCGACACGGGGCCGAGACCCAGTACTTC.